These T cell receptor beta chains were read from a single sample in a study of PD-1 and CTLA-4 blockade in melanoma. Clones were sequenced by immunoSEQ multiplex PCR, and TCRdb holds only the in-frame ones, with some missing. The repertoire has nearly 30,000 clones, approximately 88% of them found once; the top ten carry over 6.5%. The sample was CD8+ T cells from peripheral blood, taken before anti-PD-1 treatment. These receptors originate from a human donor with melanoma. The CDR3 runs from the conserved cysteine through the conserved F or W. Fields, in order: J gene, clone size, V gene, D gene, CDR3 DNA, CDR3 protein. D genes are given only for firm matches. Not every row has a clone size; where given, it reads once, few, many or a size class.

TRBJ1-2 | . | TRBV19 | . | TGTGCCAGTAGTATAGGAAGGACAGACTATGGCTACACCTTC | CASSIGRTDYGYTF
TRBJ2-7 | . | TRBV28 | TRBD1 | TGTGCCAGCAGTTTTTCCGGGACAGGAGCCTACGAGCAGTACTTC | CASSFSGTGAYEQYF
TRBJ2-3 | . | TRBV19 | . | TGTGCCAGTAGTATCTCTCCGGGGGAGCGAGATACGCAGTATTTT | CASSISPGERDTQYF
TRBJ1-2 | . | TRBV18 | . | TGTGCCAGCTCACCACCGGACATGCAATATGGCTACACCTTC | CASSPPDMQYGYTF
TRBJ1-1 | . | TRBV13 | . | TGTGCCAGCAGCTCACCAGACACTGAAGCTTTCTTT | CASSSPDTEAFF
TRBJ1-1 | few | TRBV6-5 | . | TGTGCCAGCAGCCCCGGGGGCCCTGAAGCTTTCTTT | CASSPGGPEAFF
TRBJ2-1 | . | TRBV9 | . | TGTGCCAGCAGCCCCCCCACCGGGACTTCCTACAATGAGCAGTTCTTC | CASSPPTGTSYNEQFF
TRBJ2-7 | . | TRBV6-2/TRBV6-3 | TRBD2 | TGTGCCAGCAGCTTGGGACTAGACTACGAGCAGTACTTC | CASSLGLDYEQYF
TRBJ2-1 | . | TRBV30 | TRBD1 | TGTGCCTGGTTAACAGGGGTAGGGTCCTACAATGAGCAGTTCTTC | CAWLTGVGSYNEQFF
TRBJ1-2 | . | TRBV5-4 | TRBD1 | TGTGCCAGCAGCATAAATCAGGGGGCGCCCTATGGCTACACCTTC | CASSINQGAPYGYTF
TRBJ2-1 | . | TRBV27 | TRBD2 | TGTGCCAGCAGTTTAGGGACTAGCGGTAACAATGAGCAGTTCTTC | CASSLGTSGNNEQFF
TRBJ2-3 | . | TRBV7-6 | . | TGTGCCAGCAGCCAGGACCCCTTGAACGCAGATACGCAGTATTTT | CASSQDPLNADTQYF
TRBJ1-4 | . | TRBV10-3 | . | TGTGCCATCAGTGAGTCAAACAGCCCTAATGAAAAACTGTTTTTT | CAISESNSPNEKLFF
TRBJ1-2 | once | TRBV15 | . | TGTGCCACCGGACGTGGGGCCTTGCAGCCCTATGGCTACACCTTC | CATGRGALQPYGYTF
TRBJ2-1 | . | TRBV6-6 | . | TGTGCCAGCAGTTACTCGAACAATGAGCAGTTCTTC | CASSYSNNEQFF
TRBJ1-1 | . | TRBV27 | . | TGTGCCAGCAGTTTCTTGACAGCGACTGAAGCTTTCTTT | CASSFLTATEAFF
TRBJ1-4 | . | TRBV7-9 | . | TGTGCCAGCAGCTTCTCGGACCTTCCCAATGAAAAACTGTTTTTT | CASSFSDLPNEKLFF
TRBJ1-1 | once | TRBV5-4 | . | TGTGCCAGCAGCTTTCAGGGAGGAAACACTGAAGCTTTCTTT | CASSFQGGNTEAFF
TRBJ2-7 | . | TRBV27 | . | TGTGCCAGCAGTTTATTGCCAGGAACCTACGAGCAGTACTTC | CASSLLPGTYEQYF
TRBJ2-7 | . | TRBV28 | TRBD1 | TGTGCCAGCAGGTTAACCGATTTTCCGGGACAGGGGGACGAGCAGTACTTC | CASRLTDFPGQGDEQYF
TRBJ2-3 | . | TRBV19 | . | TGTGCCAGTAGTGCGGCTAGCACAGATACGCAGTATTTT | CASSAASTDTQYF
TRBJ1-2 | . | TRBV6-1 | . | TGTGCCAGCAGTGAAACGCCCGCAAACTATGGCTACACCTTC | CASSETPANYGYTF
TRBJ1-5 | . | TRBV5-1 | . | TGCGCCAGCAGCTTGGAGTCGGGTTTCAATCAGCCCCAGCATTTT | CASSLESGFNQPQHF
TRBJ2-7 | . | TRBV5-1 | . | TGCGCCAGCACTCCCACCGAATCCTACGAGCAGTACTTC | CASTPTESYEQYF
TRBJ2-1 | once | TRBV19 | . | TGTGCCAGTAGTATGGACGTTAGCTCCTACAATGAGCAGTTCTTC | CASSMDVSSYNEQFF
TRBJ1-6 | once | TRBV27 | . | TGTGCCAGCAGTTTATTGGACAGTACCTATAATTCACCCCTCCACTTT | CASSLLDSTYNSPLHF
TRBJ1-2 | . | TRBV2 | . | TGTGCCAGCACCTTGACAGACTATGGCTACACCTTC | CASTLTDYGYTF
TRBJ1-1 | . | TRBV28 | TRBD1 | TGTGCCGGTAGGGGGCCGAACTTTGAAGCTTTCTTT | CAGRGPNFEAFF
TRBJ2-6 | . | TRBV15 | . | TGTGCCACCAGCGACCGGGACACTCCGGGGGCCAACGTCCTGACTTTC | CATSDRDTPGANVLTF
TRBJ1-4 | . | TRBV15 | TRBD1 | TGTGCCACCAGCACCTCCCGACAGGGGAGGGAAAAACTGTTTTTT | CATSTSRQGREKLFF
TRBJ2-7 | . | TRBV28 | . | TGTGCCACCGCCCTGGCAGGGAGTATCTTCTACGAGCAGTACTTC | CATALAGSIFYEQYF
TRBJ2-3 | . | TRBV11-2 | TRBD2 | TGTGCCAGCAGCTCAGGTGGGGCTAGCGGGGTCAGCACAGATACGCAGTATTTT | CASSSGGASGVSTDTQYF
TRBJ1-2 | . | TRBV27 | TRBD1 | TGTGCCAGCGGACAGGGGTTTGGCTACACCTTC | CASGQGFGYTF
TRBJ2-1 | once | TRBV5-1 | . | TGCGCCAGCAGTAACAGCGGAGGCTACAATGAGCAGTTCTTC | CASSNSGGYNEQFF
TRBJ2-7 | . | TRBV7-9 | . | TGTGCCAGCAGCCTAGACCCCCGGGAGCAGTACTTC | CASSLDPREQYF
TRBJ2-7 | . | TRBV27 | . | TGTGCCAGCAGTGCCCGGACAGTAAACGAGCAGTACTTC | CASSARTVNEQYF
TRBJ2-7 | . | TRBV6-5 | . | TGTGCCAGCAGCGACTGGCGGGGTTCTGTCGAGCAGTACTTC | CASSDWRGSVEQYF
TRBJ1-4 | . | TRBV2 | . | TGTGCCAGCAGACCGCACCGCATAGAGGAAAAACTGTTTTTT | CASRPHRIEEKLFF
TRBJ2-3 | . | TRBV30 | . | TGTGCCTGGTGTCCGAGCACAGATACGCAGTATTTT | CAWCPSTDTQYF
TRBJ2-1 | . | TRBV30 | . | TGTGCCTGGCTAATAAGCTCCTACAATGAGCAGTTCTTC | CAWLISSYNEQFF
TRBJ2-1 | . | TRBV7-9 | TRBD2 | TGTGCCAGCAGCTCCCCGAAAGGGGCGGGAGTTACCCATGAGCAGTTCTTC | CASSSPKGAGVTHEQFF
TRBJ1-1 | . | TRBV11-2 | . | TGTGCCAGCAGCCCACTCGGGGGTGGCACTGAAGCTTTCTTT | CASSPLGGGTEAFF